The clone carrying this T cell receptor beta chain was seen many times. These data come from a study of T cell repertoires in cytomegalovirus infection. Study-level background: Both CMV infection and a matching HLA type were indicated by public TCR beta signatures.

Germline lookup yields CDR1 LNHDA and CDR2 SQIVND (reference sequence). CDR3 length equals 16 residues. Trimming cost V 5 bases and J 5 bases, with 21 bases left between them. TCRdb fed the reads into MiXCR, producing one record per CDR3 protein. The sample has roughly 76,000 distinct CDR3 sequences; about 3.8% are singletons. The receptor was derived from a human donor in good health (CMV status not recorded). Some clones in this sample may be carry-over from other donors' samples. This rearrangement joins TRBV19 to TRBJ1-2, with a tentative D call TRBD1 (6 bases). The sequencing sample was made of PBMCs. Written as DNA, the CDR3 is TGTGCCAGTAGTCCCCTTAACAGGGTGCAGCGTTATGGCTACACCTTC. Translated: CASSPLNRVQRYGYTF.